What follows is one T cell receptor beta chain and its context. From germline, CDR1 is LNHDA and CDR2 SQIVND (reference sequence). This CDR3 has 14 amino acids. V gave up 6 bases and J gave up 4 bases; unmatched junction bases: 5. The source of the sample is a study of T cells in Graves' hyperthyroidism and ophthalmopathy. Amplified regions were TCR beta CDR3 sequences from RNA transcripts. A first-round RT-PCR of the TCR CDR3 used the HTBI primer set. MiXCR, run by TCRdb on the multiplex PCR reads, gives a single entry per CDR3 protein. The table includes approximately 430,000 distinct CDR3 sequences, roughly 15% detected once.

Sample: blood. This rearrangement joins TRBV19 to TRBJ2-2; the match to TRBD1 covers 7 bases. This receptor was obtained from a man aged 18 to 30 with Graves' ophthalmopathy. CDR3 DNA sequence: TGTGCCAGTAGGATGGGACAGCTCACCGGGGAGCTGTTTTTT. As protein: CASRMGQLTGELFF.